The 32 T cell receptor beta chains below were found in one sample sequenced in a study of cytotoxic CD8 clonotypes in ibrutinib-treated CLL. TCRdb keeps only in-frame clones here, not all; method: immunoSEQ multiplex PCR. The sample has fewer than 25,000 clones, roughly 75% seen once; the top ten hold about 7.2%. The sequencing used PBMCs, collected before ibrutinib treatment. These receptors all come from a human donor with chronic lymphocytic leukemia.

The chain links TRBV7-2 to TRBJ2-7, with a weak D call TRBD2 (6 bases). V was cut by 0 bases and J by 8 bases, with 14 bases left in between. The germline gives CDR1 SGHTA, CDR2 FQGNSA. This CDR3 has 14 amino acids. CDR3 sequence (DNA): TGTGCCAGCAGCTTAGCCCAGGGAGGTGAGAAGCAGTACTTC. Its protein product is CASSLAQGGEKQYF. The variable domain in full, with the rest retrieved from reference TRBV7-2 and TRBJ2-7, is GAGVSQSPSNKVTEKGKDVELRCDPISGHTALYWYRQSLGQGLEFLIYFQGNSAPDKSGLPSDRFSAERTGGSVSTLTIQRTQQEDSAVYLCASSLAQGGEKQYFGPGTRLTVT.

The chain has TRBV5-6 and TRBJ2-3; maybe TRBD1 (5 bases). The germline CDR1 and CDR2 sequences are SGHDT and YYEEEE. Trimming stripped 0 bases from V and 6 bases from J, with 11 bases between. This CDR3 is built from 14 residues. The CDR3 sequence is CASSLGGPGDTQYF. The CDR3 nucleotides are TGTGCCAGCAGCTTGGGGGGCCCCGGGGATACGCAGTATTTT.

The J gene is TRBJ2-6, the V gene TRBV9; D is unresolved. The CDR3 is 15 amino acids. From germline, CDR1 is SGDLS and CDR2 YYNGEE. The germline V and J ends were trimmed by 2 bases and 0 bases, with 6 bases remaining between them. CDR3 residues: CASSVRISGANVLTF. The CDR3 DNA follows: TGTGCCAGCAGCGTCCGGATCTCTGGGGCCAACGTCCTGACTTTC.

In its sample, this clone was seen a few times. The gene calls are TRBV18 and TRBJ1-6; the D gene is possibly TRBD1 (6 bases). Between the trimmed V and J ends, which lost 2 bases and 10 bases, there was a span of 9 bases. The CDR3 is made up of 13 amino acids. In germline, CDR1 is KGHSH, CDR2 LQKENI. The CDR3 here is CASSPGGGSPLHF. CDR3 bases: TGTGCCAGCTCACCAGGGGGCGGATCACCCCTCCACTTT.

This clone appeared once. The chain recombines TRBV6-1 with TRBJ1-5; no firm D call. V lost 7 bases to trimming and J lost 1 base, with 8 bases between them. The CDR3 totals 13 residues. Germline V CDR1 and CDR2: MNHNS, SASEGT. CDR3 in amino acids: CASTGRSNQPQHF. In nucleotides, the CDR3 is TGTGCCAGCACCGGGCGAAGCAATCAGCCCCAGCATTTT.

V is TRBV7-3 and J is TRBJ2-5, with D unresolved. The CDR3 is 15 residues long. V gave up 4 bases and J gave up 4 bases, with 16 bases separating them. The germline V gene encodes CDR1 SGHTA and CDR2 FQGTGA. DNA for the CDR3: TGTGCCAGCAGCTCCACGGACCTTCCCGGAGAGACCCAGTACTTC. Translation gives CASSSTDLPGETQYF.

The genes are TRBV19 and TRBJ2-5; D is ambiguous. This CDR3 is 15 amino acids long. Trimming stripped 1 base from V and 2 bases from J, with 11 bases between. Germline values: CDR1 LNHDA, CDR2 SQIVND (reference sequence). CDR3 region: CASSIGGSLQETQYF. The CDR3 DNA reads TGTGCCAGTAGTATAGGTGGTAGCCTACAAGAGACCCAGTACTTC.

The CDR3 sequence: CASSLVRGATGELFF. Written as DNA, the CDR3 is TGTGCCAGCAGCTTAGTTCGAGGGGCCACCGGGGAGCTGTTTTTT. V and J are TRBV11-2 and TRBJ2-2; D may match TRBD1 or TRBD2 (5 bases each). There are 15 residues in the CDR3. Trimming left V 1 base short and J 4 bases short, with 10 bases between. Germline V gene data show CDR1 as SGHAT and CDR2 as FQNNGV.

The chain couples TRBV11-1 to TRBJ2-3; 7 positions agree with TRBD1. CDR3 length: 14 residues. Trimming at V came to 4 bases and at J to 0 bases, leaving 1 base not matched to a gene. Germline-derived CDR1 and CDR2 are SGHAT and FQDESV (reference sequence). The CDR3 DNA reads TGTGCCAGCAGCTGGGACAGAAGCACAGATACGCAGTATTTT. Its protein product is CASSWDRSTDTQYF.

J is TRBJ2-7 and V is TRBV4-3, with 7 bases identical to TRBD2. The CDR3 runs 17 residues. V lost 0 bases and J lost 1; bases outside the gene matches: 9. The germline V gene encodes CDR1 LGHNA and CDR2 YSLEER. CDR3: CASSQDFAGAISYEQYF. The CDR3 DNA is TGCGCCAGCAGCCAAGATTTTGCGGGAGCCATTTCCTACGAGCAGTACTTC.

The count of this clone is one. The chain is built from TRBV9 and TRBJ2-3; TRBD2 matches at 9 bases. The V segment lost 1 base and the J segment 1 base; nucleotides outside the gene matches: 4. The CDR3 sequence is 16 residues long. CDR1 SGDLS and CDR2 YYNGEE come from the germline V gene. CDR3 sequence: CASSVFGGGGTDTQYF. Here the CDR3 DNA reads TGTGCCAGCAGCGTATTTGGCGGGGGGGGCACAGATACGCAGTATTTT. Full variable domain (outside the CDR3, taken from reference TRBV9 and TRBJ2-3): DSGVTQTPKHLITATGQRVTLRCSPRSGDLSVYWYQQSLDQGLQFLIQYYNGEERAKGNILERFSAQQFPDLHSELNLSSLELGDSALYFCASSVFGGGGTDTQYFGPGTRLTVL.

The chain employs TRBV4-3 and TRBJ1-6; D is uncertain. The CDR3 is 12 residues long. Germline V gene data show CDR1 as LGHNA and CDR2 as YSLEER. Between the trimmed V and J ends, which lost 2 bases and 7 bases, there was a span of 3 bases. CDR3 sequence (DNA): TGCGCCAGCAGCCAACTGAATTCACCCCTCCACTTT. This encodes CASSQLNSPLHF.

Only one count was recorded for this clone. This sequence joins TRBV5-1 and TRBJ2-1; 13 bases map to TRBD2. Germline loops: CDR1 SGHRS, CDR2 YFSETQ. CDR3 length: 13 amino acids. Unmatched junction bases numbered 7, after V lost 4 bases and J lost 15 bases. Here the CDR3 reads CASSLETSGGLFF. The DNA for the CDR3 is TGCGCCAGCAGCCTCGAGACTAGCGGGGGGCTGTTCTTC.

This clone was recorded once. The V gene is TRBV7-2, the J gene TRBJ1-1; weak D call: TRBD1 (6 bases). The CDR3 totals 14 residues. V was clipped by 5 bases and J by 11 bases, with 21 bases between them. Germline V gene sequence: CDR1 SGHTA, CDR2 FQGNSA. The CDR3 loop reads CASSVVMGGRVAFF. CDR3 sequence (DNA): TGTGCCAGCAGCGTCGTCATGGGGGGGCGGGTGGCTTTCTTT.

The chain uses TRBV6-1 and TRBJ1-1, with D possibly TRBD1 on 6 matching bases. Germline loops: CDR1 MNHNS, CDR2 SASEGT. The CDR3 is made up of 17 amino acids. Between the trimmed V and J ends, which lost 0 bases and 1 base, there was a span of 15 bases. The DNA of the CDR3 is TGTGCCAGCAGTGAAGCGGAGGGGGGAGGTAGGAACACTGAAGCTTTCTTT. Protein product: CASSEAEGGGRNTEAFF.

V usage is TRBV27 and J usage is TRBJ2-7; D ambiguous. V was pared by 6 bases and J by 0 bases, with 12 bases between. Germline V gene lookup returns CDR1 MNHEY and CDR2 SMNVEV (reference sequence). The CDR3 has 14 residues. The CDR3 nucleotides are TGTGCCAGCAGCCTCGGGCGGAGCTCCTACGAGCAGTACTTC. Translating it yields CASSLGRSSYEQYF.

The CDR3 DNA reads as TGTGCCAGCAGCGTCCAACCTGGACGGGGTCCAGATACGCAGTATTTT. It codes for CASSVQPGRGPDTQYF. The V gene is TRBV7-2, the J gene TRBJ2-3; tentative D call: TRBD2 (5 bases). Germline V CDR1 and CDR2: SGHTA, FQGNSA. The CDR3 is 16 amino acids. V was cut by 5 bases and J by 4 bases, with 19 bases left in between.

The genes are TRBV6-5 and TRBJ1-4; D remains unclear. The CDR3 has 11 amino acids. Germline V gene lookup returns CDR1 MNHEY and CDR2 SVGAGI. V was pared by 2 bases and J by 7 bases, with 2 bases between. CDR3 loop: CASSYREKLFF. CDR3 DNA: TGTGCCAGCAGTTACCGTGAAAAACTGTTTTTT.

V gene TRBV18 combines with J gene TRBJ2-7; 8 bases fit TRBD1. The CDR3 is made up of 15 amino acids. CDR1 is KGHSH and CDR2 is LQKENI in the germline V gene. J was trimmed by 5 bases and V by 1 base; bases with no gene match: 7. The CDR3 DNA reads TGTGCCAGCTCACCACTCGGGGCAGGGGGCGACGAGCAGTACTTC. As protein: CASSPLGAGGDEQYF.

The J gene is TRBJ1-4, the V gene TRBV29-1, with D tentatively TRBD1 (5 bases). V gave up 7 bases and J gave up 3 bases, with 12 bases separating them. The V gene's germline CDR1 is SQVTM and CDR2 ANQGSEA. CDR3 length: 13 residues. CDR3: CSARWGSNEKLFF. As DNA, the CDR3 is TGCAGCGCCCGATGGGGGTCTAATGAAAAACTGTTTTTT.

The chain joins TRBV10-3 to TRBJ1-2, with 7 bases matching TRBD1. The CDR3 is 16 amino acids. Unmatched junction bases numbered 8, after V lost 0 bases and J lost 4 bases. The germline gives CDR1 ENHRY, CDR2 SYGVKD. The CDR3 bases are TGTGCCATCAGTGAGTCTACAGGGGCGTTCGGCTATGGCTACACCTTC. Translation gives CAISESTGAFGYGYTF.

CDR3 protein: CASSHGGRGTDTQYF. The DNA for the CDR3 is TGTGCCAGCTCCCACGGGGGGCGAGGCACAGATACGCAGTATTTT. The chain employs TRBV6-1 and TRBJ2-3; tentative D call: TRBD2 (7 bases). Germline lookup yields CDR1 MNHNS and CDR2 SASEGT. The CDR3 has 15 residues. V was cut by 8 bases and J by 1 base, with 16 bases left in between.

The chain links TRBV5-5 to TRBJ2-6; D ambiguous. Germline-derived CDR1 and CDR2 are SGHKS and YYEKEE (reference sequence). V lost 4 bases to trimming and J lost 1 base, with 9 bases between them. This CDR3 comprises 15 residues. CDR3 nucleotides: TGTGCCAGCAGCCCCACCCCATCTGGGGCCAACGTCCTGACTTTC. This translates into CASSPTPSGANVLTF. Drawing the rest from reference TRBV5-5 and TRBJ2-6, the complete variable domain is DAGVTQSPTHLIKTRGQQVTLRCSPISGHKSVSWYQQVLGQGPQFIFQYYEKEERGRGNFPDRFSARQFPNYSSELNVNALLLGDSALYLCASSPTPSGANVLTFGAGSRLTVL.

The chain joins TRBV6-1 to TRBJ2-7; the match to TRBD2 covers 14 bases. The CDR3 runs to 15 residues. V gave up 4 bases and J gave up 1 base; unmatched junction bases: 0. The germline V gene encodes CDR1 MNHNS and CDR2 SASEGT. CDR3 nucleotide sequence: TGTGCCAGCAGTGGACTAGCGGGAGGGTCCTACGAGCAGTACTTC. Amino acid sequence: CASSGLAGGSYEQYF.

This clone was seen only a few times. The J gene is TRBJ2-3, the V gene TRBV20-1; D remains unclear. The CDR3 has 11 residues. From germline, CDR1 is DFQATT and CDR2 SNEGSKA (reference sequence). Trimming left V 6 bases short and J 5 bases short, with 9 bases between. The CDR3 bases are TGCAGTGCCGCGTTGAGAGATACGCAGTATTTT. Translating it yields CSAALRDTQYF.

The chain couples TRBV7-6 to TRBJ1-1; the D is unclear. Trimming took 1 base from V and 5 from J, leaving 20 bases between them. Germline lookup yields CDR1 SGHVS and CDR2 FNYEAQ. CDR3 size: 17 residues. The CDR3 loop reads CASSLGLLRSEGTEAFF. The CDR3 DNA follows: TGTGCCAGCAGCTTAGGGTTACTCCGGTCCGAGGGAACTGAAGCTTTCTTT.

V is TRBV7-2 and J is TRBJ2-7; 7 nucleotides agree with TRBD1. The germline V gene has CDR1 SGHTA and CDR2 FQGNSA. This CDR3 is 14 amino acids long. V lost 5 bases to trimming and J lost 3 bases; unmatched junction nucleotides: 7. CDR3 coding DNA: TGTGCCAGCAGCCCCGGGACAGACTTCTACGAGCAGTACTTC. It encodes CASSPGTDFYEQYF.

This clone was detected a few times. The rearrangement uses TRBV5-1 and TRBJ1-4; D gene unclear. Germline V CDR1 and CDR2: SGHRS, YFSETQ. CDR3 length: 11 residues. The germline V and J ends were trimmed by 1 base and 11 bases, with 6 bases remaining between them. The CDR3 DNA sequence: TGCGCCAGCAGCTTGACGGGGAAACTGTTTTTT. It specifies CASSLTGKLFF.

This chain joins TRBV30 and TRBJ1-6; TRBD1 agrees at 10 bases. V was clipped by 7 bases and J by 3 bases; unmatched bases: 9. Germline CDR1 and CDR2: GTSNPN and SVGIG (reference sequence). The CDR3 spans 16 residues. The CDR3 spells CAYLDRGKYYNSPLHF. Here the CDR3 DNA reads TGTGCCTACCTGGACAGGGGGAAATACTATAATTCACCCCTCCACTTT.

This clone turned up a few times. The CDR3 is CASRGSGRELNNEQFF. CDR3 nucleotides: TGTGCCAGCCGAGGGAGCGGGAGGGAACTTAACAATGAGCAGTTCTTC. The rearrangement links TRBV28 to TRBJ2-1; TRBD2 aligns across 10 bases. Germline V gene sequence: CDR1 MDHEN, CDR2 SYDVKM. CDR3 length: 16 residues. J was trimmed by 5 bases and V by 8 bases; bases with no gene match: 12.

V and J are TRBV7-8 and TRBJ1-2; 7 bases fit TRBD1. Germline CDR1 reads SGHVS; CDR2 reads FQNEAQ. After removal of 4 bases from V and 0 bases from J, the junction contained 8 bases not matched to a gene. The CDR3 contains 16 residues. The DNA for the CDR3 is TGTGCCAGCAGCTCGGGCCCCAGGGGGTCTAACTATGGCTACACCTTC. This encodes CASSSGPRGSNYGYTF.

This chain uses TRBV7-9 with TRBJ2-1; 15 nucleotides line up with TRBD2. The germline gives CDR1 SEHNR, CDR2 FQNEAQ (reference sequence). The trim removed 5 bases at V and 16 bases at J, leaving 6 bases unmatched. The CDR3 length is 13 residues. The CDR3 here is CASSRRGLAGGFF. CDR3 bases: TGTGCCAGCAGCCGGCGGGGACTAGCGGGAGGTTTCTTC.